This T cell receptor beta chain was sequenced during a study of graft-versus-host responses after intestinal transplantation. About the study: Anti-thymocyte globulin was used for induction in all recipients, who then took tacrolimus and steroids for approximately 3 years.

TCRdb's copy holds only in-frame clones and misses some; the assay was immunoSEQ multiplex PCR. The sample consists of just under 65,000 clones, 75% to 90% of them appearing once. Once graft tissue had been processed, intraepithelial and lamina propria lymphocytes were released. The sequencing here drew on ileum tissue, taken less than 400 days after transplant. This receptor was obtained from a human patient who received an intestinal transplant, so some T cells may come from the graft donor.

The CDR3 sequence is CAWNSLNVRDSTNEKLFF. In DNA, the CDR3 is TGTGCCTGGAACTCTCTAAACGTCCGGGACAGCACAAATGAAAAACTGTTTTTT. The chain recombines TRBV30 with TRBJ1-4, with 7 bases lining up with TRBD1. The J segment lost 5 bases and the V segment lost 4 bases, leaving 19 bases of the junction unmatched. CDR1 is GTSNPN and CDR2 is SVGIG in the germline V gene (reference sequence). This CDR3 region has 18 residues.